Each of the 4 T cell receptor beta chains below was sequenced from the same sample in a study of blood T cells in healthy people across ages (dated by TCRdb to about 2015). Libraries were built with 5' RACE. The reads were generated on an Illumina HiSeq 2500. A second PCR of about 6 to 11 cycles was performed with a sample-barcoded 5' primer and a J-beta primer mix. TCRdb redid the processing of the public reads, applying fastp at Q25 and MiXCR, and retained in-frame beta chains. Rows matching on CDR3 protein sequence are summarized as one entry with the most common DNA and genes. For this sample the table gives 760,000 or so distinct CDR3 sequences, of which about 25% were detected only once. The ten largest clones represent just under 9.5% of the sample. The same sample was also used in a study of T cells of mothers and their children.

Sequenced material: blood. Receptors were obtained from a boy between 10 and 17 years old in good health.

Worth noting for this clonotype: In this CDR3 the conserved last residue, phenylalanine or tryptophan, is missing, so a read error is likely. V is TRBV28 and J is TRBJ2-7, with TRBD2 matching over 7 bases. V shed 2 bases and J 3 bases; nucleotides not matched to a gene: 1. CDR1 and CDR2 (germline): MDHEN, SYDVKM. The CDR3 has 13 residues. The CDR3 spells CASSLAGDYEQYL. The CDR3 DNA sequence: TGTGCCAGCAGTTTAGCGGGGGACTACGAGCAGTACCTC.

This sequence joins TRBV29-1 and TRBJ2-1; TRBD1 matches 11 bases. Germline V gene data show CDR1 as SQVTM and CDR2 as ANQGSEA. The CDR3 sequence is 13 residues long. V shed 8 bases, J shed 4 bases, and the junction held 4 bases outside the gene matches. CDR3 region: CSSGTGGYNEQFF. For the CDR3, the DNA is TGCAGCTCCGGGACAGGGGGGTACAATGAGCAGTTCTTC.

This clonotype was found a few times. This sequence joins TRBV29-1 and TRBJ1-2, with a possible D match to TRBD1 (6 bases). V was pared by 6 bases and J by 8 bases, with 19 bases between. Germline V gene data show CDR1 as SQVTM and CDR2 as ANQGSEA. The CDR3 consists of 13 residues. The CDR3 sequence: CSVETGFPRGYTF. Here the CDR3 DNA reads TGCAGCGTGGAAACAGGGTTCCCGAGAGGCTACACCTTC.

This clonotype came up a few times. V and J are TRBV4-3 and TRBJ1-6; 11 bases align to TRBD1. The ends lost 4 bases at V and 6 bases at J; junction bases unmatched: 2. CDR3 length: 15 residues. Germline V CDR1 and CDR2: LGHNA, YSLEER. The CDR3 is CASSPGQGGNSPLHF. In DNA form, the CDR3 reads TGCGCCAGCAGCCCGGGACAGGGGGGTAATTCACCCCTCCACTTT.